This is a list of T cell receptor beta chains from one sample in a study of vaccination effects on CD4 cells after COVID-19. These receptors have no identified antigens. Profiling relied on immunoSEQ multiplex PCR, and the TCRdb table lists in-frame clones only, not all of them. Of over 60,000 clones detected, 65% to 85% appear once; the ten largest clones hold approximately 2.6%. Sequencing was performed on CD4+ T cells from PBMCs cultured with HCoV-NL63 spike peptides, taken before COVID-19 vaccination. The receptor set was obtained from a human donor who received a COVID-19 vaccine. The CDR3 runs from the conserved cysteine through the conserved F or W. The order of the fields is V gene, D gene, CDR3 protein. A D gene is named only where the DNA matches it firmly.

TRBV19 . CASSIERGGSNYGYTF
TRBV9 . CASSVDRVGYGYTF
TRBV6-6 . CASAMANEKLFF
TRBV7-7 TRBD2 CASSLAGGEQFF
TRBV7-9 . CASSLGIGLAGELFF
TRBV6-5 . CASTAATNTEAFF
TRBV27 . CASSSRLGAGNTIYF
TRBV11-2 . CASSLVVGELFF
TRBV7-2 TRBD2 CASSPTPSGGTDTQYF
TRBV3-1/TRBV3-2 TRBD2 CASSHWTSGNEQFF
TRBV11-1 TRBD1 CASSRGQGENTEAFF
TRBV2 . CASSESGRVYGYTF
TRBV10-3 . CAISESSSGEETQYF
TRBV7-8 . CASSLTVNEKLFF
TRBV19 TRBD1 CASSPREGQGGTQYF
TRBV30 TRBD1 CAWSVGQGFSPLHF
TRBV19 . CASSIGLSAKNIQYF
TRBV7-2 TRBD1 CASSSPRTGLLTNEKLFF
TRBV18 TRBD2 CASSLTSGSNEQFF
TRBV7-2 TRBD1 CASSLALLGQGGGYTF
TRBV9 TRBD1 CASSKGQALLGYTF
TRBV19 TRBD1 CASNRDRGDYGYTF
TRBV7-7 . CASSLGNQETQYF
TRBV7-3 . CASSVRMNTEAFF
TRBV5-6 . CASSPRLGVIPTEAFF
TRBV24-1 . CATSDPGRNSGANVLTF
TRBV27 TRBD1 CASSLFPPTGEYSNQPQHF
TRBV5-1 . CASSLVQTPIQETQYF
TRBV25-1 TRBD1 CASSSHSGTGFGYTF
TRBV11-2 . CASSLSDGGTSGYTF
TRBV6-5 TRBD2 CASRLSGGGLGTQYF
TRBV5-1 . CASSLGQWGTGELFF
TRBV7-3 . CASSRANPQGSGANVLTF
TRBV4-3 . CASSQSKQGRGYTF
TRBV6-5 . CASRPGGSGANVLTF
TRBV7-3 . CASSFGITDTQYF
TRBV9 . CASSGGGQPNTEAFF
TRBV9 TRBD2 CASSARGGYMETQYF
TRBV3-1/TRBV3-2 . CASSQGRQNTIYF
TRBV19 . CASSIRAGYGYTF
TRBV6-5 . CASRREGGSEAFF
TRBV3-1/TRBV3-2 . CASSPTLVGGVVHRTDTQYF
TRBV6-1 . CASSEGGALRYYGYTF
TRBV4-1 TRBD2 CASSGRGETQYF